This T cell receptor (beta chain) is drawn from a study of blood T cell repertoires in COVID-19. About the research overall: Acute-phase and convalescent COVID-19 samples originated in the United States, Italy and Spain. From T cells, B-cell-depleted T cells, or PBMCs came the material, which was cDNA or gDNA.

Sequenced by immunoSEQ multiplex PCR; TCRdb stores in-frame clones only, minus some. The sample shows some 35,000 clones, roughly four fifths of them seen only once. CDR3 length equals 14 residues. Germline values: CDR1 SGHTA, CDR2 FQGNSA. Germline trimming cut 5 bases from V and 10 bases from J; bases unmatched to any gene: 6. This clonotype was sampled from an elderly man with active or convalescent COVID-19. The material sequenced was peripheral blood. This chain connects TRBV7-2 to TRBJ1-6, with 9 nucleotides matching TRBD1. DNA for the CDR3: TGTGCCAGCAGCGAAGGACAGGGGCTATCACCCCTCCACTTT. Translation gives CASSEGQGLSPLHF.